Sequencing of this T cell receptor (beta chain) was carried out in a study of OX40 agonist ivuxolimab in advanced cancers. Broadly, across the study: Ivuxolimab was an agonistic, fully human IgG2 monoclonal antibody directed against OX40 (CD134), a costimulatory receptor. Intravenous ivuxolimab was administered to patients every 2 weeks at six dose levels: 0.01, 0.1, 0.3, 1.5, 3 and 10 mg/kg. Of the approximately 50 patients in dose escalation, around 19 had hepatocellular carcinoma, about 15 had melanoma, 9 had renal cell carcinoma and 9 had head and neck cancer. In the dose-escalation cohort, more than 75% of patients were male, and the mean age was approximately 64 years, with a range of roughly 23 to 85. Prior anti-PD-1, anti-PD-L1 or anti-CTLA-4 therapy was permitted, and checkpoint inhibitors had been received by around 39% of dose-escalation patients. Partial responses occurred in three dose-escalation patients, of whom one had hepatocellular carcinoma and two had cutaneous melanoma. Peripheral TCRbeta sequencing was intended to test whether TCR sequence diversity was altered and clonal T-cell expansion was caused by ivuxolimab. The paper covers the monotherapy dose-escalation part of the phase I ivuxolimab trial, which included N of about 50 patients.

The trial excluded patients who had a history of autoimmune disease or were on systemic immunosuppression. In every dose cohort, peripheral blood was drawn for TCR sequencing at baseline, cycle 4 day 1, and cycle 7 day 1. The samples were taken from a phase I, first-in-human, multicenter, open-label dose-escalation trial of ivuxolimab. Adults with locally advanced or metastatic melanoma, renal cell, hepatocellular, or head and neck squamous cell carcinoma were enrolled in the trial. Before TCR sequencing, CD4+ T cells and CD8+ T cells from peripheral blood were sorted into separate populations. About this clone: There is no known antigen for this receptor. The record has no base qualities; no much larger clone is one base away.

Broader findings and caveats from the paper: Antigen specificity was not determined for the clonally expanded peripheral T cells. At doses of 0.1 to 3.0 mg/kg, clonal expansion of both CD4+ and CD8+ T cells in blood was seen between baseline and week 6. Low levels of normalized T-cell clonal expansion were also seen in some nonresponding patients. In partial responders in the 0.1-3.0 mg/kg groups, normalized peripheral clonal expansion was found to be among the lowest, especially among CD8+ T cells. After ivuxolimab, expanded clones were on average more numerous among CD8+ T cells than among CD4+ T cells.

Genomic DNA was isolated from the sorted cells so that the TCRbeta CDR3 region could be sequenced. The immunoSEQ Assay was used to sequence the TCRbeta CDR3 regions. Held by TCRdb, this immuneACCESS table contains in-frame sequences only and omits some clones. Under half of the omission traces to an unresolved V gene where checked; the cause of the rest is unknown. The sample table lists about 68,000 clones, roughly 82% of them with a count of one. Around 1.6% of the sample is in the top ten clones. The source of this sequence is an adult with an advanced solid tumor such as melanoma, head and neck, liver or kidney cancer. The starting material was CD4+ or CD8+ T cells sorted from blood, obtained in a trial of the OX40 agonist ivuxolimab.

CDR3 protein: CASRDTGRTNYGYTF. The base sequence is TGTGCCAGCAGAGACACCGGACGGACGAACTATGGCTACACCTTC. The V and J segments used are TRBV6-5 and TRBJ1-2; the D gene is unclear. V gives up 6 bases and J gives up 2 bases, and the segment between their germline ends measures 16 bases. Inclusive of the bounding cysteine and phenylalanine, the CDR3 is 15 residues long. Of all the DNA, just the CDR3 is kept, 45 bases in frame from base 1. The germline V gene encodes CDR1 MNHEY and CDR2 SVGAGI.